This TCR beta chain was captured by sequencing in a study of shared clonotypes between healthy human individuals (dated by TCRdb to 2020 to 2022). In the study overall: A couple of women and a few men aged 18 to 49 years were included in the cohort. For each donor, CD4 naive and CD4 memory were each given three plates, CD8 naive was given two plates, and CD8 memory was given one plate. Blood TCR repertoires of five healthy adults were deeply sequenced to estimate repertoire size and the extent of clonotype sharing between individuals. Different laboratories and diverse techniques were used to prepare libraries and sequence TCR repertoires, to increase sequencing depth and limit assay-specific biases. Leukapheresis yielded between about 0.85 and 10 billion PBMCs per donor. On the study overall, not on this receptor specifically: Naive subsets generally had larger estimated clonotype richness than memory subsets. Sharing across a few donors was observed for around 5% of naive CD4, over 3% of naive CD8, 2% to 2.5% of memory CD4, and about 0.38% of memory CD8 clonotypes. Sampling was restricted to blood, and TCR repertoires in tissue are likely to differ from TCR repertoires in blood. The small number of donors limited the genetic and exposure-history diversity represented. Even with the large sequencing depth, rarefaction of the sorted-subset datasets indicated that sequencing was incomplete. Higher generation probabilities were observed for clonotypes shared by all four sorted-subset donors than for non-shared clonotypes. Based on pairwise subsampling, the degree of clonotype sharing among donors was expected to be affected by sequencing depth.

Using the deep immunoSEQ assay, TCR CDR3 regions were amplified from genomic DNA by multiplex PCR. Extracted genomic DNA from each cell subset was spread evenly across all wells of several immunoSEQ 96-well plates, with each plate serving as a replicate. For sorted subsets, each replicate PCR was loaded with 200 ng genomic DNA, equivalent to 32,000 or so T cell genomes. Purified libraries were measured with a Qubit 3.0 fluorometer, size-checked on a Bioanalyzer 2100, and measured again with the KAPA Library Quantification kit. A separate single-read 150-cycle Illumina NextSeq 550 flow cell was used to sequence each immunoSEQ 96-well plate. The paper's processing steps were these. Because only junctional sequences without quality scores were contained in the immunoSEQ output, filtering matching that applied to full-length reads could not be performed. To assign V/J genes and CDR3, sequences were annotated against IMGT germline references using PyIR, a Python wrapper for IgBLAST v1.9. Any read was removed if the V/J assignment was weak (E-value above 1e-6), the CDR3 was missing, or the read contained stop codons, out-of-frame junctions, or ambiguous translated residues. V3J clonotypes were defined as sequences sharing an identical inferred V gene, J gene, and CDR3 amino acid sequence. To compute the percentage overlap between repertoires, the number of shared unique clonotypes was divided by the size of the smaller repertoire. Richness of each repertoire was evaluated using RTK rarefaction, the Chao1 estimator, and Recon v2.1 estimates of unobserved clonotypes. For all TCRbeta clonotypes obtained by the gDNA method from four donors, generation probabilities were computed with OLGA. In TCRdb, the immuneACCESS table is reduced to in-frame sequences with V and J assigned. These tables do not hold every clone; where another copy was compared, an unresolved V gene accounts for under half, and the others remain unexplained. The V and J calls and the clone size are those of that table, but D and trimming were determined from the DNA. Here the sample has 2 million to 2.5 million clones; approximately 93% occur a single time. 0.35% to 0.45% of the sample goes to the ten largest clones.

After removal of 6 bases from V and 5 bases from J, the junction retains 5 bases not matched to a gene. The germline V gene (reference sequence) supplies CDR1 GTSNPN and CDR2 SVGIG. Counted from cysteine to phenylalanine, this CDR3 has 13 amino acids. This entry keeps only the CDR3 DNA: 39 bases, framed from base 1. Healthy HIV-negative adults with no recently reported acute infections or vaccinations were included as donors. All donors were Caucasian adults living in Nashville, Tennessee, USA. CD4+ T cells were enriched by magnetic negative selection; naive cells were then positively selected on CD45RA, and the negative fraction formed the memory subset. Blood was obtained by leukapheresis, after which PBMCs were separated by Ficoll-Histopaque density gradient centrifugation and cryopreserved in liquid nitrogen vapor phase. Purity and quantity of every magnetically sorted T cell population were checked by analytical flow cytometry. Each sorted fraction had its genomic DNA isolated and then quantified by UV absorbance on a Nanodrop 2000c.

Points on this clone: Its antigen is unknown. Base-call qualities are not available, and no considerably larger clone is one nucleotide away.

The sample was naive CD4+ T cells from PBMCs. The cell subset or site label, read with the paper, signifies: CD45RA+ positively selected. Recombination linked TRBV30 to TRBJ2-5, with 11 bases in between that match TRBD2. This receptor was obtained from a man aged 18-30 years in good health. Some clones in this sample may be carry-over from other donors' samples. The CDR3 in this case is CACSGRARETQYF. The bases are TGTGCCTGTAGCGGGAGGGCCCGGGAGACCCAGTACTTC.